What follows is one T cell receptor (beta chain) and its context. This receptor's antigen is unknown. A read error is possible here, since a much larger clone lies one base away. Since no conserved phenylalanine or tryptophan closes the CDR3, a read error is the likely cause. To demonstrate the VDJtools post-analysis software, the study profiled TCR beta repertoires from the peripheral blood of about a dozen young patients with multiple sclerosis. Multiple sclerosis patients were children and adolescents aged about 6 to 16 years. CDR1 SNHLY and CDR2 FYNNEI were looked up in the germline V gene. The CDR3 has 15 amino acids, counting both end residues. Left in the record is the CDR3 DNA by itself, 45 bases read in frame from the first base. A distance of 12 bases separates the germline ends of V and J, which lose 0 bases and 4 bases respectively. These data are taken from a study of post-analysis software for immune sequencing data (dated by TCRdb to the mid-2010s). Broadly, across the study: Recorded disease courses included relapsing-remitting, secondary progressive and progressive-relapsing multiple sclerosis, with some patients lacking subtype annotation. The multiple sclerosis patient repertoires were compared with some twelve previously published healthy control repertoires from donors aged roughly 6 to 27 years. A subset of samples was prepared in parallel using single-end sample barcoding, then pooled and co-amplified after Illumina adapter ligation. Broader findings and caveats from the paper: The control group was slightly older than the multiple sclerosis patient group. Direct clustering with F measure revealed strong co-clustering of samples prepared in the same batch, which led to a batch-effect correction. Multiple sclerosis patients had significantly lower normalized Chao1 diversity than controls, a result that suggests substantial peripheral T-cell clonal expansion. Four or five TRBV segments, including TRBV5-6, TRBV5-1 and TRBV20-1, were significantly more frequent in patients than controls.

Libraries were built with PCR. The listed sequencing device is Illumina HiSeq 2500. Unique molecular identifiers were incorporated into TCR beta cDNA libraries to reduce PCR and sequencing biases. Every 1 to 10 million input T cells yielded roughly 0.5 million cDNA molecules, meaning each molecule approximated one T cell. The same protocol used for the earlier healthy control dataset was applied to prepare and sequence the patient libraries. Within a given batch, samples were prepared together, multiplexed and sequenced on the same HiSeq lane. The study's own analysis went as follows. Raw barcoded reads were processed with MIGEC, discarding single-read molecular identifier groups before consensus assembly and CDR3 extraction. VDJtools was used for post-analysis of the clonotype tables, and diversity was normalized by down-sampling every dataset to the size of the smallest sample. In repertoire overlap clustering, CDR3 amino acid sequences, but not nucleotide sequences, were matched to correct batch-related cross-sample contamination. TCRdb ran its own pipeline on the public reads, namely fastp trimming at Q25 and MiXCR clone calling, and kept in-frame beta chains. Each CDR3 protein appears once, grouped with its most common genes and DNA. For this entry, the V and J calls and clone size follow TCRdb and not the study's own pipeline. A total of 380,000 or so distinct CDR3 sequences appear in this sample, around 33% of them only once. Roughly 12% of the sample goes to the ten largest clones.

The sequencing input was blood. This receptor was obtained from a girl aged 10-17 years with multiple sclerosis. Rearrangement joined TRBV2 to TRBJ2-5; a tentative D call is TRBD2 (6 bases match). DNA sequence: TGTGCCAGCAGTGAAGCCTGGGGGGTCGGAGAGACCCAGTACTGC. It is translated as CASSEAWGVGETQYC.